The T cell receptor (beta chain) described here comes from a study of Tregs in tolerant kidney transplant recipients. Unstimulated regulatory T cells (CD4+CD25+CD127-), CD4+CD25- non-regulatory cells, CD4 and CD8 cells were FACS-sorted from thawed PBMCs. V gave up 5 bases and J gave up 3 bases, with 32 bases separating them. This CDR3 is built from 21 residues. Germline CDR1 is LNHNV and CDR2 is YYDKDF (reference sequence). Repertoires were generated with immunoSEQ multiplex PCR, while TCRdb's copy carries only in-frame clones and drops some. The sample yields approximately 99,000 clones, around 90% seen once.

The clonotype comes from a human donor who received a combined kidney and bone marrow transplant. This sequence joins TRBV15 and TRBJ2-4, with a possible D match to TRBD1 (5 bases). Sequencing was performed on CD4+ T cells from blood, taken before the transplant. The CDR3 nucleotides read TGTGCCACCAGCGGACCAAAAGCGACTGGCGGACATCGTTGGCTCAAAAACATTCAGTACTTC. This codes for CATSGPKATGGHRWLKNIQYF.